This T cell receptor (beta chain) originates from a study of glioma-infiltrating T cells. Comments on this clonotype: The antigen remains undetermined.

Overall study findings and caveats: Tissue-blood divergence was below expectation in non-neoplastic patients, above in gliomas.

Trimming shortened V by 0 bases and J by 3 bases, and 12 bases separated the two germline ends. CDR1 and CDR2 (germline): LGHDT, YNNKEL (reference sequence). CDR3 length: 15 amino acids. Using RNA template, CDR3s of TCR alpha and beta were amplified with iRepertoire arm-PCR. In TCRdb, the multiplex PCR reads were re-called with MiXCR into one record per CDR3 protein. The sample has about 410,000 distinct CDR3 sequences, 41% seen once. The sample taken for sequencing was glioma tissue, nonneoplastic brain tissue, or PBMCs (not recorded which). The V call is TRBV3-1, the J call TRBJ2-7, with D perhaps TRBD1 (5 bases). This sequence was found in a human donor with low-grade glioma or glioblastoma, undergoing nonglioma brain surgery, or in good health (not recorded which). As DNA, the CDR3 is TGTGCCAGCAGCCAAGAGGCCAGGGCAGTCTACGAGCAGTACTTC. Amino acids: CASSQEARAVYEQYF.